Listed below are T cell receptor beta chains from one sample, sequenced in a study of cytomegalovirus exposure and HLA in healthy donors. Produced via immunoSEQ multiplex PCR; TCRdb's table is partial and in-frame only. The repertoire holds fewer than 200,000 clones, with 80% as singletons. Sequencing used PBMCs. Receptors were obtained from a man aged 35 to 55 in good health and CMV-seronegative. CDR3s include the opening cysteine and the closing phenylalanine or tryptophan. Fields, in order: V gene, clone size, D gene, J gene, CDR3 DNA, CDR3 protein. A D gene is named only where the DNA matches it firmly. The size field is filled for only some rows; it gives once, few, many or a size class.

V: TRBV27
size: -
D: -
J: TRBJ2-2
DNA: TGTGCCAGCAGTTTTACGTCCCCCTGGCTTACCGGGGAGCTGTTTTTT
CDR3: CASSFTSPWLTGELFF

V: TRBV27
size: -
D: TRBD1
J: TRBJ1-2
DNA: TGTGCCAGCAGTTTATCAGGGACAGGTGGCTACACCTTC
CDR3: CASSLSGTGGYTF

V: TRBV6-1
size: -
D: -
J: TRBJ1-1
DNA: TGTGCCAGCAGGGAGCGGGGGACTGAAGCTTTCTTT
CDR3: CASRERGTEAFF

V: TRBV19
size: -
D: TRBD1
J: TRBJ2-3
DNA: TGTGCCAGTAGTAAGGACAGGGGGACAGATACGCAGTATTTT
CDR3: CASSKDRGTDTQYF

V: TRBV20-1
size: few
D: -
J: TRBJ1-1
DNA: TGCAGTGCTCCAGGGTGGACTGAAGCTTTCTTT
CDR3: CSAPGWTEAFF

V: TRBV5-5
size: -
D: -
J: TRBJ2-7
DNA: TGTGCCAGCAGCAATCAACGGGGGAGCTCCTACGAGCAGTACTTC
CDR3: CASSNQRGSSYEQYF

V: TRBV4-3
size: -
D: -
J: TRBJ1-1
DNA: TGCGCCAGCAGCCAAGATGGCGGGGGGCTGGCTGAAGCTTTCTTT
CDR3: CASSQDGGGLAEAFF

V: TRBV4-3
size: -
D: TRBD2
J: TRBJ2-1
DNA: TGCGCCAGCAGCCAAGAAACGGCGGGGGGGCCGGGGAATGAGCAGTTCTTC
CDR3: CASSQETAGGPGNEQFF

V: TRBV7-9
size: -
D: -
J: TRBJ2-1
DNA: TGTGCCAGCAGCCCTCTTAGTAATAACAATGAGCAGTTCTTC
CDR3: CASSPLSNNNEQFF

V: TRBV4-1
size: -
D: -
J: TRBJ2-7
DNA: TGCGCCAGCAGCCAAGATAACCGTCCTAGCTCCTACGAGCAGTACTTC
CDR3: CASSQDNRPSSYEQYF

V: TRBV10-3
size: -
D: TRBD2
J: TRBJ2-7
DNA: TGTGCCATCAGTGATGCGGGAGTCGAGCAGTACTTC
CDR3: CAISDAGVEQYF

V: TRBV11-2
size: -
D: -
J: TRBJ1-3
DNA: TGTGCCAGCAGCTTAGATCTAGGGGGCTCTGGAAACACCATATATTTT
CDR3: CASSLDLGGSGNTIYF

V: TRBV19
size: once
D: TRBD1
J: TRBJ2-7
DNA: TGTGCCAGTAGTCCAGGACAGGCTGGCGAGCAGTACTTC
CDR3: CASSPGQAGEQYF

V: TRBV7-3
size: -
D: -
J: TRBJ1-2
DNA: TGTGCCAGCAGCTTATCCCCGGAGAGAATCACCTTC
CDR3: CASSLSPERITF

V: TRBV7-9
size: -
D: -
J: TRBJ1-2
DNA: TGTGCCAGCAGCGCGGCGGGGACCAGGTATGGCTACACCTTC
CDR3: CASSAAGTRYGYTF

V: TRBV21-1
size: -
D: -
J: TRBJ2-7
DNA: TGTGCCAGCAAGGTCAGGTTTAGCTCCTACGAGCAGTACTTC
CDR3: CASKVRFSSYEQYF

V: TRBV6-6
size: once
D: -
J: TRBJ2-7
DNA: TGTGCCAGCAGTCCGTCCCGACGTGGCGGCACCTACGAGCAGTACTTC
CDR3: CASSPSRRGGTYEQYF

V: TRBV7-8
size: few
D: -
J: TRBJ2-2
DNA: TGTGCCAGCAGCTTAGACACTTCTCAGGCGGGGGAGCTGTTTTTT
CDR3: CASSLDTSQAGELFF

V: TRBV7-2
size: -
D: TRBD2
J: TRBJ2-7
DNA: TGTGCCAGCAACCCGGGACTAGCGACCTACGAGCAGTACTTC
CDR3: CASNPGLATYEQYF

V: TRBV11-2
size: once
D: -
J: TRBJ2-2
DNA: TGTGCCAGCAGCTTAGCCCTATTGACCGGGGAGCTGTTTTTT
CDR3: CASSLALLTGELFF

V: TRBV29-1
size: -
D: -
J: TRBJ2-5
DNA: TGCAGCGTTGATATTAGCTCTGGAGAGACCCAGTACTTC
CDR3: CSVDISSGETQYF

V: TRBV5-1
size: -
D: -
J: TRBJ2-1
DNA: TGCGCCAGCAGCTTGGCCTATGAGCAGGGGTCTCGGTACAATGAGCAGTTCTTC
CDR3: CASSLAYEQGSRYNEQFF

V: TRBV7-2
size: -
D: -
J: TRBJ1-5
DNA: TGTGCCAGCAGCTTAGTTGCGGGAATCGTTCAGCCCCAGCATTTT
CDR3: CASSLVAGIVQPQHF

V: TRBV7-8
size: -
D: -
J: TRBJ1-3
DNA: TGTGCCAGCAGCCTGACAAGGTCTGGAAACACCATATATTTT
CDR3: CASSLTRSGNTIYF

V: TRBV5-6
size: -
D: TRBD1
J: TRBJ1-3
DNA: TGTGCCAGCAGCTTCCAGGGGTGGTCGAAACAGGGGGCTAACACCATATATTTT
CDR3: CASSFQGWSKQGANTIYF

V: TRBV7-2
size: -
D: TRBD1
J: TRBJ1-1
DNA: TGTGCCAGCAGCGACAGGGGGAGCACTGAAGCTTTCTTT
CDR3: CASSDRGSTEAFF

V: TRBV6-1
size: -
D: -
J: TRBJ1-1
DNA: TGTGCCAGCAGTGCTAGCAATTTGAACACTGAAGCTTTCTTT
CDR3: CASSASNLNTEAFF

V: TRBV4-1
size: -
D: TRBD1
J: TRBJ1-1
DNA: TGCGCCAGCAGCCAGGGATACAGGGGGAACACTGAAGCTTTCTTT
CDR3: CASSQGYRGNTEAFF

V: TRBV7-9
size: -
D: -
J: TRBJ2-7
DNA: TGTTCCAGCAGCGCCTCCGGGTCAAACTACGAGCAGTACTTC
CDR3: CSSSASGSNYEQYF

V: TRBV5-6
size: -
D: -
J: TRBJ1-2
DNA: TGTGCCAGCAGCTTGGACCGGCTAGCTAACTATGGCTACACCTTC
CDR3: CASSLDRLANYGYTF

V: TRBV14
size: -
D: -
J: TRBJ2-7
DNA: TGTGCCAGCAGCCAAGATTGGGGCAAGACCTACGAGCAGTACTTC
CDR3: CASSQDWGKTYEQYF

V: TRBV10-3
size: -
D: TRBD1
J: TRBJ2-7
DNA: TGTGCCATCAGTGGACCTGACAGGGGGGAATACGAGCAGTACTTC
CDR3: CAISGPDRGEYEQYF

V: TRBV5-4
size: -
D: -
J: TRBJ2-7
DNA: TGTGCCAGCAGCGGGGACCGGGACACCTACGAGCAGTACTTC
CDR3: CASSGDRDTYEQYF